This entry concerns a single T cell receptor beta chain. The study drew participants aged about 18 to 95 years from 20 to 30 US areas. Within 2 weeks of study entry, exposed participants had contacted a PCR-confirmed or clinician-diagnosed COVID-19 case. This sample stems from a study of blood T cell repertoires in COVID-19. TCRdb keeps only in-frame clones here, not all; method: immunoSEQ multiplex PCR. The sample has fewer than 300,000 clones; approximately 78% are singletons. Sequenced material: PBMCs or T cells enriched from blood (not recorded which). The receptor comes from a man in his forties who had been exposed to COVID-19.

CDR3 loop: CASSRLRNPGQGHGYTF. CDR3 nucleotides: TGTGCCAGCAGTAGATTACGGAATCCGGGACAGGGGCATGGCTACACCTTC. The genes are TRBV6-6 and TRBJ1-2, with 10 bases aligning to TRBD1. The CDR3 consists of 17 residues. The V segment lost 5 bases and the J segment 6 bases; nucleotides outside the gene matches: 15. Germline V CDR1 and CDR2: MNHNY, SVGAGI (reference sequence).